The sequence of this T cell receptor beta chain was determined in a study of spatial heterogeneity in lung cancer. A single record per CDR3 protein comes from TCRdb applying MiXCR to the 5' RACE reads. This table has about 50,000 distinct CDR3 sequences, 7.5% to 9% appearing once. Indicated time point: sample taken at primary tumor resection. Sequencing was performed on whole RNA extracted from tumor and nontumor lung tissue, or from frozen PBMC, and the material was left unsorted. The cohort: under 80 early-stage, untreated non-small cell lung cancer patients. In this sample, this clonotype turned up a few times. CDR1 is LNHDA, CDR2 SQIVND, per germline (reference sequence). This CDR3 spans 15 amino acids. With 7 bases clipped from V and 2 bases from J, the junction kept 8 bases outside the gene matches.

This clonotype was obtained from a female donor with early-stage non-small cell lung cancer. This rearrangement joins TRBV19 to TRBJ2-3; 8 nucleotides match TRBD2. Source: PBMCs, taken at surgery. CDR3 DNA sequence: TGTGCCAGTACCCCTAGGACTAGCTTCACAGATACGCAGTATTTT. Translation: CASTPRTSFTDTQYF.